These 29 T cell receptor beta chains came from one sample sequenced in a study of Tregs in tolerant kidney transplant recipients. Mixed chimerism was transient after nonmyeloablative marrow transplants from related graft donors. This table comes from immunoSEQ multiplex PCR, and its TCRdb copy is limited to in-frame clones, with some not included. Of about 21,000 clones in the sample, over 70% were seen once. The input for sequencing was CD8+ T cells from blood (PBMCs), taken 6 months after the transplant. These receptors came from a human patient who received a combined kidney and bone marrow transplant. The graft donor may have contributed some T cells.

This clone came up once. The chain links TRBV28 to TRBJ2-2; TRBD1 is a possible D gene (5 bases). The CDR3 is 15 amino acids. The V end was cut by 3 bases, the J end by 0 bases, with 8 bases between. Germline V gene data show CDR1 as MDHEN and CDR2 as SYDVKM. The chain's CDR3 is CASSFGHSNTGELFF. The CDR3 DNA reads as TGTGCCAGCAGTTTCGGACACTCGAACACCGGGGAGCTGTTTTTT.

This clone was recorded a few times. The chain uses TRBV5-4 and TRBJ1-2; 8 nucleotides agree with TRBD1. Germline V gene sequence: CDR1 SGHNT, CDR2 YYREEE (reference sequence). The CDR3 is made up of 15 amino acids. Germline trimming cut 2 bases from V and 2 bases from J; bases unmatched to any gene: 5. CDR3 nucleotide sequence: TGTGCCAGCAGCTTAGATCAGGGGGCGAACTATGGCTACACCTTC. Protein product: CASSLDQGANYGYTF.

The CDR3 DNA reads as TGTGCCAGCAGTTTACATGGGGCAGACAGCTACGAGCAGTACTTC. It translates to CASSLHGADSYEQYF. This sequence joins TRBV27 and TRBJ2-5, with D perhaps TRBD1 (5 bases). The J call is uncertain, as TRBJ2-7 better fits the DNA end. The CDR3 extends over 15 amino acids. CDR1 is MNHEY and CDR2 is SMNVEV in the germline V gene (reference sequence).

The chain is built from TRBV10-3 and TRBJ1-2; 8 bases line up with TRBD1. V shed 2 bases, J shed 0 bases, and the junction held 14 bases outside the gene matches. The germline V gene encodes CDR1 ENHRY and CDR2 SYGVKD. The CDR3 length is 19 residues. This CDR3 reads CAISEPGQTGALTNYGYTF. CDR3 coding DNA: TGTGCCATCAGTGAGCCTGGGCAGACAGGGGCGCTTACTAACTATGGCTACACCTTC.

This chain connects TRBV27 to TRBJ1-1; no reliable D call. The germline gives CDR1 MNHEY, CDR2 SMNVEV (reference sequence). V dropped 3 bases and J dropped 0 bases, with 11 bases sitting between them. The CDR3 is 15 amino acids. CDR3 protein: CASSLWSVLNTEAFF. DNA of the CDR3: TGTGCCAGCAGTTTGTGGTCAGTTTTGAACACTGAAGCTTTCTTT.

Here the CDR3 reads CASSQEIIGSSGIRETQYF. CDR3 nucleotide sequence: TGCGCCAGCAGCCAAGAAATAATCGGGTCTTCGGGAATCCGGGAGACCCAGTACTTC. V is TRBV4-3 and J is TRBJ2-5, with TRBD2 as a possible D gene (5 bases). Germline values: CDR1 LGHNA, CDR2 YSLEER. V was pared by 0 bases and J by 5 bases, with 25 bases between. This CDR3 is built from 19 residues.

This clone counts as medium-sized. V usage is TRBV5-4 and J usage is TRBJ1-1; D call uncertain. V dropped 8 bases and J dropped 11 bases, with 16 bases sitting between them. This CDR3 contains 11 residues. Germline CDR1 reads SGHNT; CDR2 reads YYREEE (reference sequence). CDR3 bases: TGTGCCAGTGGGGAGGGCAAGTACGCTTTCTTT. Protein: CASGEGKYAFF.

This rearrangement joins TRBV7-9 to TRBJ2-1, with 10 bases aligning to TRBD1. The CDR3 loop spans 17 amino acids. J lost 5 bases, V lost 5 bases, and 12 bases had no gene match. Germline loops: CDR1 SEHNR, CDR2 FQNEAQ (reference sequence). CDR3 bases: TGTGCCAGCAGCCCCACTTTACCGGGACAGGGGCACAATGAGCAGTTCTTC. Translation: CASSPTLPGQGHNEQFF.

The chain is built from TRBV19 and TRBJ1-5; D is perhaps TRBD1 (5 bases). Trimming pared 3 bases from V and 3 bases from J, leaving 9 bases between. The CDR3 runs 14 residues. The germline V gene has CDR1 LNHDA and CDR2 SQIVND (reference sequence). The CDR3, as DNA: TGTGCCAGTAGTATGGGGCTCCTCAATCAGCCCCAGCATTTT. It yields the protein CASSMGLLNQPQHF.

This rearrangement joins TRBV4-1 to TRBJ1-5, with D perhaps TRBD1 (6 bases). Trimming removed 5 bases at V and 0 bases at J, with 11 bases between. The length of the CDR3 is 15 residues. Germline V CDR1 and CDR2: MGHRA, YSYEKL. CDR3 amino acids: CASSGGQISNQPQHF. The CDR3 coding sequence is TGCGCCAGCAGCGGGGGCCAGATTAGCAATCAGCCCCAGCATTTT.

This chain uses TRBV5-6 with TRBJ1-2; no reliable D call. This CDR3 has 17 amino acids. CDR1 is SGHDT, CDR2 YYEEEE, per germline. Trimming removed 1 base at V and 1 base at J, with 17 bases between. CDR3 in DNA: TGTGCCAGCAGCTTGCTCCATTCAGGCCCTCGTAACTATGGCTACACCTTC. Its translation is CASSLLHSGPRNYGYTF. Full variable domain (rest looked up from reference TRBV5-6 and TRBJ1-2): DAGVTQSPTHLIKTRGQQVTLRCSPKSGHDTVSWYQQALGQGPQFIFQYYEEEERQRGNFPDRFSGHQFPNYSSELNVNALLLGDSALYLCASSLLHSGPRNYGYTFGSGTRLTVV.

This sequence joins TRBV30 and TRBJ1-5, with 9 bases aligning to TRBD1. The CDR3 runs to 14 residues. The V segment lost 2 bases and the J segment 5 bases; nucleotides outside the gene matches: 4. Germline lookup yields CDR1 GTSNPN and CDR2 SVGIG (reference sequence). The CDR3: CAWSPGQGDQPQHF. The CDR3 DNA sequence: TGTGCCTGGAGTCCGGGACAGGGAGATCAGCCCCAGCATTTT.

The chain carries TRBV6-1 and TRBJ1-2; 7 nucleotides align to TRBD1. Losses at the gene ends were 1 base for V and 7 bases for J; bases not matched to a gene: 6. CDR1 is MNHNS, CDR2 SASEGT, per germline. The CDR3 spans 14 residues. The CDR3 nucleotides are TGTGCCAGCAGTGAAGTGGAGGGGGCAGGTGGCTACACCTTC. Translating gives CASSEVEGAGGYTF.

This chain uses TRBV5-4 with TRBJ2-6, with unresolved D. Germline CDR1 and CDR2: SGHNT and YYREEE (reference sequence). The CDR3 has 19 amino acids. V was cut by 0 bases and J by 1 base, with 17 bases left in between. In nucleotides, the CDR3 is TGTGCCAGCAGCTTGGCCGCTGCAGAACTAAAATCTGGGGCCAACGTCCTGACTTTC. Its translation: CASSLAAAELKSGANVLTF.

V usage is TRBV5-1 and J usage is TRBJ1-1, with 10 positions matching TRBD1. Germline V gene data show CDR1 as SGHRS and CDR2 as YFSETQ. J lost 2 bases, V lost 2 bases, and 3 bases had no gene match. The CDR3 spans 15 residues. For the CDR3, the DNA is TGCGCCAGCAGCTTCGGGACAGGGGAAAACACTGAAGCTTTCTTT. Protein sequence: CASSFGTGENTEAFF.

This chain joins TRBV28 and TRBJ1-2; unclear D gene. Germline V gene data show CDR1 as MDHEN and CDR2 as SYDVKM. The CDR3 loop spans 16 amino acids. V was clipped by 2 bases and J by 6 bases, with 19 bases between them. Written as DNA, the CDR3 is TGTGCCAGCAGTTTAACACCAGGACGGAGGTTTGATGGCTACACCTTC. It codes for CASSLTPGRRFDGYTF.

This rearrangement joins TRBV15 to TRBJ1-5; 8 bases map to TRBD1. CDR3 length equals 15 residues. Trimming at V came to 4 bases and at J to 4 bases, leaving 6 bases not matched to a gene. Germline CDR1 and CDR2: LNHNV and YYDKDF (reference sequence). CDR3 in DNA: TGTGCCACCAGCATCGACAGGGGCCTGAATCAGCCCCAGCATTTT. This encodes CATSIDRGLNQPQHF.

This clone was seen only once. V usage is TRBV2 and J usage is TRBJ2-7, with D possibly being TRBD2 (5 bases). Germline loops: CDR1 SNHLY, CDR2 FYNNEI. The CDR3 extends over 14 amino acids. V was cut by 10 bases and J by 10 bases, with 26 bases left in between. Here the CDR3 DNA reads TGTGCCATCCTAAGACCGACGGGGTTGCCGGGCCAGTACTTC. It translates to CAILRPTGLPGQYF.

This clone appeared a few times. The chain couples TRBV15 to TRBJ2-2; no definite D call. The length of the CDR3 is 16 residues. CDR1 LNHNV and CDR2 YYDKDF come from the germline V gene (reference sequence). The ends were cut back, 7 bases at V and 1 base at J, with 16 bases in the middle. CDR3 amino acids: CATICVAKENTGELFF. CDR3 DNA sequence: TGTGCCACCATATGCGTAGCCAAGGAGAACACCGGGGAGCTGTTTTTT.

V is TRBV18 and J is TRBJ2-5; a weak D match, TRBD1 (6 bases). Germline CDR1 KGHSH, CDR2 LQKENI. The CDR3 is 14 amino acids. V dropped 3 bases and J dropped 3 bases, with 11 bases sitting between them. The CDR3, as DNA: TGTGCCAGCTCACCGTTACAGGGCGAAGAGACCCAGTACTTC. Its translation is CASSPLQGEETQYF.

The gene calls are TRBV2 and TRBJ1-1, with D tentatively TRBD1 (6 bases). Germline CDR1 and CDR2: SNHLY and FYNNEI. The V and J ends lost 6 bases and 4 bases respectively, with 12 bases between them. The CDR3 is 13 amino acids. CDR3 sequence (DNA): TGTGCCAGCAGAGGGACACCAAGCACTGAAGCTTTCTTT. This translates into CASRGTPSTEAFF.

V usage is TRBV7-6 and J usage is TRBJ2-4, with TRBD1 matching over 8 bases. The J segment lost 6 bases and the V segment lost 5 bases, leaving 6 bases of the junction unmatched. The germline V gene has CDR1 SGHVS and CDR2 FNYEAQ. CDR3 length: 14 amino acids. CDR3 region: CASSPGQGRNIQYF. DNA of the CDR3: TGTGCCAGCAGCCCTGGACAGGGAAGAAACATTCAGTACTTC.

Turning to this clone: This sample includes further DNA sequences coding for the same CDR3. This sequence joins TRBV10-1 and TRBJ1-6; D ambiguous. The CDR3 runs to 17 residues. Trimming removed 0 bases at V and 0 bases at J, with 9 bases between. Germline assignment: CDR1 WNHNN and CDR2 SYGVQD (reference sequence). CDR3 in amino acids: CASSESHSYSYNSPLHF. CDR3 in DNA: TGCGCCAGCAGTGAGTCGCACAGCTACTCCTATAATTCACCCCTCCACTTT.

The chain uses TRBV7-6 and TRBJ1-3; D may be TRBD1 (6 bases). CDR3 length equals 13 residues. Germline values: CDR1 SGHVS, CDR2 FNYEAQ. Trimming cost V 11 bases and J 4 bases, with 15 bases left between them. CDR3 DNA: TGTGCCGTCACTGGGACACGGGGAAACACCATATATTTT. Protein: CAVTGTRGNTIYF.

This sequence joins TRBV9 and TRBJ2-1, with TRBD2 identical over 10 bases. V dropped 0 bases and J dropped 0; count of bases not matched to a gene: 12. Germline lookup yields CDR1 SGDLS and CDR2 YYNGEE. The CDR3 length is 20 residues. CDR3 region: CASSVGGTSALVSSYNEQFF. The DNA for the CDR3 is TGTGCCAGCAGCGTAGGAGGGACTAGCGCCCTTGTGAGCTCCTACAATGAGCAGTTCTTC.

The chain combines TRBV4-3 with TRBJ2-2; D is uncertain. V lost 1 base, J lost 6 bases, and 12 bases lay in between. The CDR3 consists of 15 residues. The germline V gene encodes CDR1 LGHNA and CDR2 YSLEER. The CDR3 spells CASSQGRQRPGELFF. The CDR3, as DNA: TGCGCCAGCAGCCAAGGCCGTCAGAGGCCCGGGGAGCTGTTTTTT.

This clone appeared many times. Relative to the germline gene, one junction end is altered; a read error may explain this. The sample carries other DNA sequences with the same CDR3. The rearrangement joins TRBV5-1 to TRBJ2-2, with a possible D match to TRBD1 (5 bases). Germline V gene sequence: CDR1 SGHRS, CDR2 YFSETQ. The CDR3 loop spans 14 amino acids. The CDR3 sequence is CASSPIGVTGELFF. The CDR3 region has the DNA TGTGCCAGCAGCCCAATAGGGGTTACCGGGGAGCTGTTTTTT.

This clone has a handful of counts. The J gene is TRBJ2-2, the V gene TRBV10-2; D is unresolved. This CDR3 has 12 amino acids. Trimming pared 6 bases from V and 7 bases from J, leaving 9 bases between. Germline CDR1 WSHSY, CDR2 SAAADI. The CDR3 is CASSLVLGELFF. For the CDR3, the DNA is TGCGCCAGCAGCCTAGTTCTCGGGGAGCTGTTTTTT.

This clone was counted a single time. The V call is TRBV7-6, the J call TRBJ2-2; 8 positions match TRBD2. The trim removed 8 bases at V and 5 bases at J, leaving 13 bases unmatched. The CDR3 has 16 residues. Germline CDR1 reads SGHVS; CDR2 reads FNYEAQ. The CDR3 here is CASENPGGAGTGELFF. The CDR3 DNA follows: TGTGCCAGCGAAAATCCGGGGGGGGCAGGGACCGGGGAGCTGTTTTTT. Variable domain in full (rest from reference TRBV7-6 and TRBJ2-2): GAGVSQSPRYKVTKRGQDVALRCDPISGHVSLYWYRQALGQGPEFLTYFNYEAQQDKSGLPNDRFSAERPEGSISTLTIQRTEQRDSAMYRCASENPGGAGTGELFFGEGSRLTVL.